This T cell receptor (beta chain) comes out of a study of blood T cell repertoires in COVID-19. About the research overall: From the United States, Italy and Spain came samples of acute and convalescent COVID-19. PBMCs, B-cell-depleted T cells, or T cells were the source of the cDNA or gDNA that made up the material.

Per the authors' pipeline: Reference gene primers were amplified, and this amplification served to estimate nucleated cell counts. Using immunoSEQ multiplex PCR, the repertoire was profiled, and TCRdb retains in-frame clones only, with some absent. For V, J and clone size, that table is used; D and trimming come from the DNA. The sample yields 150,000 to 200,000 clones, roughly three quarters seen once. This CDR3 comprises 16 residues. Trimming left V 1 base short and J 0 bases short, with 10 bases between. CDR1 is SGHVS, CDR2 FQNEAQ, per germline. Material: peripheral blood. This sequence was found in a woman in her 50s with active or convalescent COVID-19. The V and J genes are TRBV7-8 and TRBJ2-1, with TRBD2 as a possible D gene (5 bases). DNA for the CDR3: TGTGCCAGCAGCTTAGTGGTGGGAGTCTCCTACAATGAGCAGTTCTTC. This translates into CASSLVVGVSYNEQFF.